This T cell receptor beta chain was identified during a study of OX40 agonist ivuxolimab in advanced cancers. About the study as a whole: Ivuxolimab, which targeted the costimulatory receptor OX40 (CD134), was an agonistic, fully human IgG2 monoclonal antibody. Prior anti-PD-1, anti-PD-L1 or anti-CTLA-4 therapy was permitted, and approximately 41% of dose-escalation patients had received checkpoint inhibitors. Of the approximately 50 dose-escalation patients, hepatocellular carcinoma was present in some 19, melanoma in around 15, renal cell carcinoma in 9 and head and neck cancer in 9. Peripheral TCRbeta sequencing was intended to test whether TCR sequence diversity was altered and clonal T-cell expansion was caused by ivuxolimab. Intravenous ivuxolimab was administered to patients every 2 weeks at six dose levels: 0.01, 0.1, 0.3, 1.5, 3 and 10 mg/kg. The dose-escalation cohort was 82.7% male with a mean age of 60 years, ranging from roughly 23 to 90. The monotherapy dose-escalation portion (N ≈ 57 patients) of the phase I ivuxolimab trial is reported in the paper. Three dose-escalation patients achieved partial responses, one with hepatocellular carcinoma and two with cutaneous melanoma.

Of note for this clone: Its cognate antigen has yet to be identified. Base-call qualities are not available, and no considerably larger clone is one nucleotide away.

The CDR3 spans 13 residues, from the cysteine through the phenylalanine. Only the CDR3 part of the read is kept: 39 bases, read in frame from the first base. CDR1 and CDR2, looked up from the germline V gene, are SGHRS and YFSETQ. V and J lose 1 base and 5 bases, and a span of 6 bases separates them. What the authors observed across the whole study: At doses of 0.1 to 3.0 mg/kg, clonal expansion of both CD4+ and CD8+ blood T cells was observed from baseline to week 6. After ivuxolimab, more expanded clones were found on average in CD8+ T cells than in CD4+ T cells. In the 0.1-3.0 mg/kg groups, partial responders were among the patients with the lowest normalized peripheral clonal expansion, particularly in CD8+ T cells. Low levels of normalized T-cell clonal expansion were also seen in some nonresponding patients. Antigen specificity was not determined for the clonally expanded peripheral T cells.

The trial excluded patients who had a history of autoimmune disease or who were on systemic immunosuppression. Peripheral blood for TCR sequencing was drawn from every dose cohort at baseline, at cycle 4 day 1 and at cycle 7 day 1. The samples were taken from a phase I, first-in-human, multicenter, open-label dose-escalation trial of ivuxolimab. Adults with locally advanced or metastatic melanoma, renal cell, hepatocellular, or head and neck squamous cell carcinoma were enrolled in the trial. Before TCR sequencing, CD4+ and CD8+ T cells were separately sorted from peripheral blood. Genomic DNA was isolated from the sorted cells so that the TCRbeta CDR3 region could be sequenced. The immunoSEQ Assay was used for sequencing of TCRbeta CDR3 regions. Held by TCRdb, this immuneACCESS table contains in-frame sequences only and omits some clones. Under half of the omission traces to an unresolved V gene where checked; the cause of the rest is unknown. The sample table records about 100,000 clones; about 89% of these occur just once. The top ten hold about 0.17% of the sample.

The sequence joins TRBV5-1 to TRBJ2-2; the D gene assignment is ambiguous. Sample: CD4+ or CD8+ T cells sorted from blood, taken in a trial of the OX40 agonist ivuxolimab. The TCR was taken from an adult with an advanced solid tumor such as melanoma, head and neck, liver or kidney cancer. The CDR3 region reads CASSLFGTGELFF. The DNA sequence follows: TGCGCCAGCAGCTTGTTCGGGACCGGGGAGCTGTTTTTT. The reference TRBV5-1 and TRBJ2-2 proteins fill in what lies around the CDR3, so the full variable domain reads KAGVTQTPRYLIKTRGQQVTLSCSPISGHRSVSWYQQTPGQGLQFLFEYFSETQRNKGNFPGRFSGRQFSNSRSEMNVSTLELGDSALYLCASSLFGTGELFFGEGSRLTVL.